This TCR beta chain was recorded in a study of identical twins. One entry per CDR3 protein, called by TCRdb with MiXCR from the 5' RACE reads. The sample records about 890,000 distinct CDR3 sequences, approximately 13% being singletons. In the case of this clonotype: Antigen: not known.

Germline V gives CDR1 KGHDR, CDR2 SFDVKD. V was pared by 3 bases and J by 3 bases, with 6 bases of the junction left unmatched. This CDR3 has 16 residues. Study-level results: Zero-insertion results could be subject to partial confounding by invariant MAIT and iNKT cells. Its conclusions, products of cross-sectional statistical analysis, did not come from following the same donors.

These data are also associated with another study on yellow fever vaccine responses in identical twins.

The sequenced sample consisted of PBMCs. V is TRBV24-1 and J is TRBJ2-1; 8 bases agree with TRBD1. The sequence was collected from a woman aged 18-29 years in good health. CDR3 bases: TGTGCCACCAGTGATCCCACGACAGGGGACTACAATGAGCAGTTCTTC. Protein sequence: CATSDPTTGDYNEQFF.